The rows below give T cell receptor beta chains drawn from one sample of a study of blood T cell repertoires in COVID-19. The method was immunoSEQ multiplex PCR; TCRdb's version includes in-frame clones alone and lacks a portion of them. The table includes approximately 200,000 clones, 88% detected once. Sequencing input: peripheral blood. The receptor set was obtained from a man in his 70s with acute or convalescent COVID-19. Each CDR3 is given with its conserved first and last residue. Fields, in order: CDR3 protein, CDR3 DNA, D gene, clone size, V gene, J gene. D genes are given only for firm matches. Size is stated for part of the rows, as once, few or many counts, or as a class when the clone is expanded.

CASSENSGTDTQYF	TGTGCCAGCAGTGAAAACAGTGGCACAGATACGCAGTATTTT	-	-	TRBV2	TRBJ2-3
CASSRSRETQYF	TGTGCCAGCAGCCGGTCTAGGGAGACCCAGTACTTC	-	once	TRBV7-2	TRBJ2-5
CASSLGGQGIGGYTF	TGCGCCAGCAGCCTCGGGGGGCAGGGGATAGGCGGCTACACCTTC	-	few	TRBV4-1	TRBJ1-2
CASSLIPGQSVSGNTIYF	TGTGCCAGCAGCTTAATACCGGGACAGAGCGTCTCTGGAAACACCATATATTTT	TRBD1	-	TRBV7-8	TRBJ1-3
CASSLAGQGAGNTIYF	TGTGCCAGCAGCTTAGCGGGACAGGGGGCCGGAAACACCATATATTTT	TRBD1	-	TRBV7-2	TRBJ1-3
CATIGDMNTEAFF	TGTGCCACCATCGGGGACATGAACACTGAAGCTTTCTTT	-	-	TRBV28	TRBJ1-1
CASSELAGGPDTQYF	TGTGCCAGCAGTGAACTAGCGGGAGGGCCAGATACGCAGTATTTT	TRBD2	-	TRBV6-1	TRBJ2-3
CASSQGAGVYEQYF	TGTGCCAGCAGCCAAGGGGCGGGAGTCTACGAGCAGTACTTC	TRBD2	-	TRBV3-1/TRBV3-2	TRBJ2-7
CAWSEGGLNSPLHF	TGTGCCTGGAGTGAGGGCGGGCTTAATTCACCCCTCCACTTT	-	-	TRBV30	TRBJ1-6
CASSQSAVSSYNEQFF	TGCGCCAGCAGCCAATCAGCGGTTAGCTCCTACAATGAGCAGTTCTTC	-	-	TRBV5-1	TRBJ2-1
CASSPGHLEAFF	TGTGCCAGCAGCCCGGGACACTTAGAAGCTTTCTTT	-	-	TRBV7-8	TRBJ1-1
CASSLAGRNSPLHF	TGTGCCAGCAGCTTGGCAGGGCGGAATTCACCCCTCCACTTT	-	few	TRBV5-4	TRBJ1-6
CASSPGQVNPLGSGNTIYF	TGTGCCAGCAGCCCGGGACAGGTGAACCCTTTGGGCTCTGGAAACACCATATATTTT	TRBD1	-	TRBV7-8	TRBJ1-3
CASSLDPAGLNTEAFF	TGCGCCAGCAGCTTGGACCCCGCGGGGCTGAACACTGAAGCTTTCTTT	-	few	TRBV5-1	TRBJ1-1
CASSQGGFFGNTIYF	TGTGCCAGCAGCCAAGGAGGGTTTTTTGGAAACACCATATATTTT	-	-	TRBV3-1/TRBV3-2	TRBJ1-3
CASSESGARYEQYF	TGTGCCAGCAGCGAATCAGGGGCCCGCTACGAGCAGTACTTC	-	-	TRBV9	TRBJ2-7
CASSLGAGGHGDTQYF	TGTGCCAGCAGCTTAGGGGCCGGCGGGCATGGGGATACGCAGTATTTT	-	-	TRBV7-9	TRBJ2-3
CASRLAGADTQYF	TGTGCCAGTAGACTAGCGGGAGCTGATACGCAGTATTTT	TRBD2	-	TRBV19	TRBJ2-3
CASRGPAGPTDTQYF	TGCGCCAGCAGGGGTCCAGCGGGACCCACAGATACGCAGTATTTT	TRBD2	-	TRBV5-1	TRBJ2-3
CASSWDRGGGHQPQHF	TGTGCCAGCAGTTGGGACAGGGGGGGAGGCCATCAGCCCCAGCATTTT	TRBD1	-	TRBV27	TRBJ1-5
CASSETPGQGFGGYTF	TGTGCCAGCAGTGAAACCCCGGGACAGGGTTTTGGTGGCTACACCTTC	TRBD1	-	TRBV6-1	TRBJ1-2
CASSTPGGSEQFF	TGTGCCAGCAGCACCCCGGGCGGGAGTGAGCAGTTCTTC	TRBD2	-	TRBV6-6	TRBJ2-1
CASSLRASGFTDTQYF	TGTGCCAGCAGCTTGAGGGCTAGCGGATTCACAGATACGCAGTATTTT	TRBD2	-	TRBV5-4	TRBJ2-3
CASSVAGVSGNTIYF	TGTGCCAGCAGCGTAGCAGGGGTATCTGGAAACACCATATATTTT	-	-	TRBV9	TRBJ1-3
CASSKRLAGADTQYF	TGTGCCAGCAGTAAACGACTAGCGGGGGCAGATACGCAGTATTTT	TRBD2	-	TRBV6-2/TRBV6-3	TRBJ2-3
CASSLEPKNTEAFF	TGCGCCAGCAGCCTTGAGCCGAAGAACACTGAAGCTTTCTTT	-	-	TRBV5-1	TRBJ1-1
CASTRKGTSGIGNTGELFF	TGTGCCAGCACCCGTAAGGGGACTAGCGGGATCGGCAACACCGGGGAGCTGTTTTTT	TRBD2	-	TRBV28	TRBJ2-2
CASSRETSWDTEAFF	TGTGCCAGTAGTCGGGAAACGAGTTGGGACACTGAAGCTTTCTTT	-	-	TRBV19	TRBJ1-1
CASSPLTGGKDTEAFF	TGTGCCAGCAGCCCTTTGACAGGGGGCAAGGACACTGAAGCTTTCTTT	TRBD1	-	TRBV14	TRBJ1-1
CASSEVWQSNQPQHF	TGTGCCAGCAGTGAAGTATGGCAGAGCAATCAGCCCCAGCATTTT	-	-	TRBV6-1	TRBJ1-5
CASSLDNLYEQYF	TGCGCCAGCAGCTTGGACAATCTCTACGAGCAGTACTTC	-	-	TRBV5-1	TRBJ2-7
CASNSGQGNYGYTF	TGTGCCAGTAACTCCGGACAGGGGAACTATGGCTACACCTTC	TRBD1	-	TRBV19	TRBJ1-2
CASSPGGNTEAFF	TGTGCCAGCAGCCCGGGGGGGAACACTGAAGCTTTCTTT	-	-	TRBV11-3	TRBJ1-1
CASSSGTRTYEQYF	TGTGCCAGCAGCTCCGGGACTAGGACCTACGAGCAGTACTTC	TRBD2	-	TRBV28	TRBJ2-7
CASSLEVSGSFPYEQYF	TGTGCCAGCAGCTTAGAGGTCAGCGGGAGTTTCCCCTACGAGCAGTACTTC	TRBD2	-	TRBV11-2	TRBJ2-7
CASSSTSGSYNEQFF	TGTGCCAGCAGCTCGACTAGCGGGAGCTACAATGAGCAGTTCTTC	TRBD2	once	TRBV3-1/TRBV3-2	TRBJ2-1
CASSSGMAGANVLTF	TGTGCCAGCAGCTCAGGGATGGCTGGGGCCAACGTCCTGACTTTC	-	once	TRBV27	TRBJ2-6
CASSKTEDTQYF	TGTGCCAGTAGTAAGACAGAAGATACGCAGTATTTT	-	once	TRBV19	TRBJ2-3
CSASREMTQYF	TGCAGTGCTAGTAGGGAGATGACCCAGTACTTC	-	-	TRBV20-1	TRBJ2-5
CASSSPRQFQETQYF	TGTGCCAGCAGTTCCCCCCGACAGTTCCAAGAGACCCAGTACTTC	-	-	TRBV28	TRBJ2-5
CASSSLRQGTQLRSRPQHF	TGTGCCAGCAGCTCCCTGCGACAGGGGACCCAGCTTCGGAGTCGGCCCCAGCATTTT	TRBD1	once	TRBV5-8	TRBJ1-5
CASSALGHPSYEQYF	TGCGCCAGCAGTGCACTGGGACACCCCTCCTACGAGCAGTACTTC	-	-	TRBV10-1	TRBJ2-7
CASSFTGTTVYEQYF	TGTGCCAGCAGCTTCACCGGGACTACTGTCTACGAGCAGTACTTC	TRBD2	once	TRBV9	TRBJ2-7
CASSQGEKLFF	TGTGCCAGCAGCCAGGGGGAAAAACTGTTTTTT	-	-	TRBV6-6	TRBJ1-4
CASSEGGRASGANVLTF	TGTGCCAGCAGTGAGGGAGGCAGGGCCTCTGGGGCCAACGTCCTGACTTTC	-	-	TRBV2	TRBJ2-6
CASSPQPGLAGRDTQYF	TGTGCCAGCTCACCACAGCCGGGACTAGCGGGAAGAGATACGCAGTATTTT	TRBD2	-	TRBV18	TRBJ2-3
CSASGTRAQETQYF	TGCAGTGCTAGTGGGACTAGGGCCCAAGAGACCCAGTACTTC	TRBD2	-	TRBV20-1	TRBJ2-5
CASSYVAKNTEAFF	TGTGCCAGCAGTTATGTAGCGAAGAACACTGAAGCTTTCTTT	-	-	TRBV6-2/TRBV6-3	TRBJ1-1
CASSADQQGQAFF	TGTGCCAGCAGCGCGGACCAACAGGGGCAAGCTTTCTTT	TRBD1	-	TRBV9	TRBJ1-1
CASSGSSAGLAKNIQYF	TGTGCCAGCAGTGGTTCGTCCGCGGGACTAGCCAAAAACATTCAGTACTTC	-	once	TRBV28	TRBJ2-4
CASRYQGTSVLSSYNEQFF	TGTGCCAGTAGATATCAGGGGACTAGCGTCTTAAGCTCCTACAATGAGCAGTTCTTC	TRBD2	-	TRBV19	TRBJ2-1
CASSVWEIANTGELFF	TGTGCCAGCAGCGTATGGGAGATCGCGAACACCGGGGAGCTGTTTTTT	-	-	TRBV9	TRBJ2-2
CASSATGLTGELFF	TGTGCCAGCAGCGCTACAGGGCTCACCGGGGAGCTGTTTTTT	-	-	TRBV6-2/TRBV6-3	TRBJ2-2
CASSERREPNEQYF	TGTGCCAGCAGTGAAAGGAGGGAGCCCAACGAGCAGTACTTC	-	-	TRBV2	TRBJ2-7
CASSLAGLTYEQYF	TGTGCCAGCAGCTTGGCGGGACTCACCTACGAGCAGTACTTC	-	-	TRBV5-4	TRBJ2-7
CASSPSTGKQETQYF	TGTGCCAGCAGCCCCTCGACAGGGAAGCAAGAGACCCAGTACTTC	TRBD1	-	TRBV4-2	TRBJ2-5
CASSLSIGTGVNRETQYF	TGTGCCAGCAGTTTATCGATTGGGACAGGGGTCAATCGAGAGACCCAGTACTTC	TRBD1	once	TRBV27	TRBJ2-5
CASSWRDRAYANTGELFF	TGTGCCAGCAGCTGGAGGGACAGGGCATACGCGAACACCGGGGAGCTGTTTTTT	TRBD1	-	TRBV5-5	TRBJ2-2
CASSQGAGGSYEQYF	TGTGCCAGCAGCCAAGGGGCGGGAGGTTCCTACGAGCAGTACTTC	TRBD2	-	TRBV3-1/TRBV3-2	TRBJ2-7